The next 20 T cell receptor beta chains were all read from a single sample in a study of beta chain features in type 1 diabetes. General study results and limits: Shortening that was moderate but significant affected the TCRB CDR3s of Type 1 diabetes patients in all four CD4+ subsets.

Expressed TCRB transcripts got sequenced, as all isolated RNA was reverse transcribed. TCRdb keeps only in-frame clones here, not all; method: immunoSEQ multiplex PCR. Of 500,000 to 800,000 clones in the sample, 12% were seen once. Which antigens these TCRs recognize remains unknown. Sequencing was performed on naive CD4+ T cells from blood. Receptors originate from a man aged 30 to 39 with type 1 diabetes.

This clone was found a few times. J is TRBJ2-7 and V is TRBV6-5; the D is unclear. The CDR3 covers 16 residues. V was pared by 0 bases and J by 0 bases, with 12 bases between. Germline V gives CDR1 MNHEY, CDR2 SVGAGI. The CDR3 here is CASSYSSQLNSYEQYF. The CDR3 nucleotides are TGTGCCAGCAGTTACTCGAGCCAGTTAAACTCCTACGAGCAGTACTTC.

This clone was picked up a small number of times. The chain has TRBV7-3 and TRBJ2-7; no reliable D call. The V gene's germline CDR1 is SGHTA and CDR2 FQGTGA. Trimming removed 1 base at V and 0 bases at J, with 10 bases between. The CDR3 is made up of 15 amino acids. The CDR3 is CASSLSAGPSYEQYF. The CDR3, as DNA: TGTGCCAGCAGCTTAAGCGCAGGCCCCTCCTACGAGCAGTACTTC.

This clone occurred a few times. The chain combines TRBV5-4 with TRBJ2-5; tentatively, D is TRBD1 or TRBD2 (5 bases each). Deletions cut 4 bases from V and 1 base from J, with 11 bases between. Germline V gene lookup returns CDR1 SGHNT and CDR2 YYREEE (reference sequence). This CDR3 region has 14 residues. The CDR3 nucleotides are TGTGCCAGCAGCCTGGGACGGAGCCAAGAGACCCAGTACTTC. Its protein product is CASSLGRSQETQYF.

The chain carries TRBV28 and TRBJ2-5, with D perhaps assigned TRBD1 or TRBD2 (7 bases each). This CDR3 has 16 amino acids. The ends were cut back, 7 bases at V and 4 bases at J, with 22 bases in the middle. CDR1 is MDHEN, CDR2 SYDVKM, per germline. CDR3: CASNTGAGEGRETQYF. The CDR3 region has the DNA TGTGCCAGCAACACAGGGGCAGGGGAGGGGCGAGAGACCCAGTACTTC.

This clone showed up just a few times. The chain uses TRBV5-1 and TRBJ2-3; tentative D call: TRBD1 (6 bases). Germline V gene lookup returns CDR1 SGHRS and CDR2 YFSETQ. This CDR3 is built from 16 residues. The V gene lost 4 bases and the J gene lost 2 bases, with 17 bases spanning the gap. The CDR3: CASSRYGGADTDTQYF. In DNA form, the CDR3 reads TGCGCCAGCAGCCGCTATGGGGGCGCAGACACAGATACGCAGTATTTT.

The chain links TRBV10-3 to TRBJ2-3; 10 nucleotides align to TRBD2. The CDR3 contains 15 residues. Trimming at V came to 0 bases and at J to 7 bases, leaving 4 bases not matched to a gene. Germline V lookup: CDR1 ENHRY, CDR2 SYGVKD. The CDR3 here is CAISESERGGNTQYF. CDR3 DNA: TGTGCCATCAGTGAGTCGGAGCGGGGGGGCAATACGCAGTATTTT.

This clone was counted a few times. The CDR3 sequence is CATSGGFQETQYF. The CDR3 nucleotides are TGTGCCACCTCCGGGGGTTTCCAAGAGACCCAGTACTTC. This chain uses TRBV19 with TRBJ2-5, with a weak D call TRBD2 (6 bases). The CDR3 is 13 amino acids. Germline CDR1 is LNHDA and CDR2 is SQIVND (reference sequence). V was pared by 10 bases and J by 1 base, with 13 bases between. Using reference TRBV19 and TRBJ2-5 for the parts outside the CDR3, the full variable domain is DGGITQSPKYLFRKEGQNVTLSCEQNLNHDAMYWYRQDPGQGLRLIYYSQIVNDFQKGDIAEGYSVSREKKESFPLTVTSAQKNPTAFYLCATSGGFQETQYFGPGTRLLVL.

This clone was counted between two and nine times. The genes are TRBV5-1 and TRBJ1-6; weak D call: TRBD1 (5 bases). This CDR3 is 15 amino acids long. Trimming shortened V by 4 bases and J by 9 bases, and 17 bases separated the two germline ends. CDR1 and CDR2 from the germline V gene are SGHRS and YFSETQ. CDR3 sequence (DNA): TGCGCCAGCAGCGACCTACAGCCCCAGGGTTCACCCCTCCACTTT. Its translation is CASSDLQPQGSPLHF.

The rearrangement uses TRBV25-1 and TRBJ1-5, with D uncertain. This CDR3 has 12 residues. The V gene's germline CDR1 is MGHDK and CDR2 SYGVNS. Trimming left V 2 bases short and J 7 bases short, with 6 bases between. CDR3 amino acids: CASSEGLQPQHF. CDR3 bases: TGTGCCAGCAGTGAAGGACTGCAGCCCCAGCATTTT. Using reference TRBV25-1 and TRBJ1-5 for the parts outside the CDR3, the full variable domain is EADIYQTPRYLVIGTGKKITLECSQTMGHDKMYWYQQDPGMELHLIHYSYGVNSTEKGDLSSESTVSRIRTEHFPLTLESARPSHTSQYLCASSEGLQPQHFGDGTRLSIL.

This clone occurred a few times. The CDR3 loop is CAISDRVAEKLFF. The CDR3 coding sequence is TGTGCCATCAGTGACAGGGTCGCGGAAAAACTGTTTTTT. The chain has TRBV10-3 and TRBJ1-4, with TRBD1 as a possible D gene (5 bases). The V and J ends lost 3 bases and 8 bases respectively, with 10 bases between them. The CDR3 has 13 amino acids. CDR1 is ENHRY and CDR2 is SYGVKD in the germline V gene.

V and J are TRBV6-1 and TRBJ1-2, with unresolved D. The CDR3 sequence is 16 residues long. Germline lookup yields CDR1 MNHNS and CDR2 SASEGT. Deletions cut 1 base from V and 0 bases from J, with 12 bases between. Written as DNA, the CDR3 is TGTGCCAGCAGTGAAGGCAGGACGAGAGCTAACTATGGCTACACCTTC. As protein: CASSEGRTRANYGYTF.

A few counts support this clone. The CDR3 sequence is CASSLMDSHNEQFF. The DNA of the CDR3 is TGCGCCAGCAGCTTGATGGACAGCCACAATGAGCAGTTCTTC. This sequence joins TRBV5-1 and TRBJ2-1; perhaps TRBD1 as D (6 bases). Deletions cut 1 base from V and 5 bases from J, with 10 bases between. Per germline, CDR1 SGHRS and CDR2 YFSETQ. The CDR3 extends over 14 amino acids.

V is TRBV14 and J is TRBJ1-5, with D possibly being TRBD1 (5 bases). V lost 5 bases to trimming and J lost 7 bases, with 15 bases between them. Germline CDR1 SGHDN, CDR2 FVKESK. The CDR3 is 14 residues long. The CDR3 bases are TGTGCCAGCAGCGAGACCTCTGCAGGGCAGCCCCAGCATTTT. This translates into CASSETSAGQPQHF.

This clone has only a few counts. This rearrangement joins TRBV19 to TRBJ2-3, with 14 nucleotides matching TRBD2. Looked up from germline, CDR1 is LNHDA and CDR2 is SQIVND (reference sequence). The V and J ends lost 4 bases and 7 bases, in that order; junction bases with no gene match: 4. The CDR3 has 15 residues. CDR3 nucleotide sequence: TGTGCCAGTAGTACGCGGACTAGCGGGGGGTATACGCAGTATTTT. It specifies CASSTRTSGGYTQYF.

The V gene is TRBV18, the J gene TRBJ1-2; D is unclear. In germline, CDR1 is KGHSH, CDR2 LQKENI. This CDR3 spans 16 amino acids. V was cut by 6 bases and J by 4 bases, with 21 bases left in between. The CDR3 DNA follows: TGTGCCAGCTCCCTTACGGATGGCAGGCAGTCCTATGGCTACACCTTC. This translates into CASSLTDGRQSYGYTF.

This clone was picked up a small number of times. The rearrangement joins TRBV30 to TRBJ1-5; 7 bases map to TRBD1. This CDR3 has 13 amino acids. Germline CDR1 and CDR2: GTSNPN and SVGIG (reference sequence). The V gene end was trimmed by 2 bases and the J gene end by 5 bases; junction bases not matched to a gene: 3. CDR3 bases: TGTGCCTGGAGTATCGGGACAGATCAGCCCCAGCATTTT. Its protein is CAWSIGTDQPQHF.

The chain carries TRBV11-2 and TRBJ1-4; weak D call: TRBD1 (5 bases). The CDR3 loop spans 15 amino acids. V shed 4 bases and J shed 4 bases, with 13 bases lying between them. The germline V gene has CDR1 SGHAT and CDR2 FQNNGV. In DNA form, the CDR3 reads TGTGCCAGCAGCTCCCATGGGCAGGGTAATGAAAAACTGTTTTTT. Its translation is CASSSHGQGNEKLFF.

This clone came up a few times. The chain combines TRBV6-5 with TRBJ1-6, with 7 bases that match TRBD1. CDR1 and CDR2 from the germline V gene are MNHEY and SVGAGI. Trimming took 0 bases from V and 4 from J; bases not matched to a gene: 3. CDR3 size: 16 residues. The DNA for the CDR3 is TGTGCCAGCAGTTACTCGAGGGACAGTTATAATTCACCCCTCCACTTT. It translates to CASSYSRDSYNSPLHF.

This clone was counted a few times. The V and J genes are TRBV11-2 and TRBJ1-4; no definite D call. The CDR3 spans 14 residues. Trimming took off 5 bases at V and 0 bases at J, with 7 bases between the two ends. Germline loops: CDR1 SGHAT, CDR2 FQNNGV. The CDR3 reads CASSPSTTNEKLFF. The CDR3 DNA sequence: TGTGCCAGCAGCCCCTCGACAACTAATGAAAAACTGTTTTTT.

The chain is built from TRBV14 and TRBJ2-3; D gene uncertain. CDR3 size: 13 residues. Germline CDR1 reads SGHDN; CDR2 reads FVKESK. Trimming took off 3 bases at V and 6 bases at J, with 10 bases between the two ends. CDR3 sequence (DNA): TGTGCCAGCAGCCAGATCTTATGGGATACGCAGTATTTT. Its protein is CASSQILWDTQYF.